This record covers a single T cell receptor (beta chain). Its antigen is not known. The record originates from a study of cytomegalovirus exposure and HLA in healthy donors. The wider study: The same platform as the roughly 630 first-cohort repertoires was used for the 120 or so validation repertoires, a later analysis reported.

The study, taken as a whole, reports: A subsequent analysis found that TCR clusters from the first cohort also tended to co-occur in the roughly 120 validation repertoires, with around 94% of cluster scores above 0. Confirmation was obtained in vitro that a few CMV-associated chains are specific for CMV antigens. Researchers catalogued approximately 170 TCR beta chains as cytomegalovirus-associated.

Repertoires were generated with immunoSEQ multiplex PCR, while TCRdb's copy carries only in-frame clones and drops some. The sample has some 170,000 clones; 86% are singletons. Material for sequencing was PBMCs. This clonotype originated in a woman under 40 in good health and CMV-seronegative.

For the CDR3, the DNA is TGTGCCAGCAGTCCCCTTAGGACAGCAACTAATGAAAAACTGTTTTTT. This translates into CASSPLRTATNEKLFF. V gene TRBV27 combines with J gene TRBJ1-4, with a weak D call TRBD1 (6 bases). This CDR3 has 16 amino acids. The germline CDR1 and CDR2 sequences are MNHEY and SMNVEV (reference sequence). Trimming stripped 5 bases from V and 0 bases from J, with 13 bases between. Drawing the rest from reference TRBV27 and TRBJ1-4, the complete variable domain is EAQVTQNPRYLITVTGKKLTVTCSQNMNHEYMSWYRQDPGLGLRQIYYSMNVEVTDKGDVPEGYKVSRKEKRNFPLILESPSPNQTSLYFCASSPLRTATNEKLFFGSGTQLSVL.